These 32 T cell receptor beta chains came from one sample sequenced in a study of regulatory T cells in long-lasting Graves disease listed by TCRdb under 2021. Libraries came from multiplex PCR. The listed sequencing device is Illumina HiSeq 4000. iRepertoire HTBI primers and Arm-PCR amplification of CDR3 regions were used to construct TCR beta libraries. TCRdb trimmed the raw reads at Q25, called clones with MiXCR and kept productive beta chains. Under each unique CDR3 protein, matching rows form one entry showing the most common genes and DNA. The sample table lists a few hundred thousand distinct CDR3 sequences, roughly 25% of them with a count of one. The top ten constitute 25% to 30% of the sample. The time point label corresponds to: persistent/refractory GD, antithyroid drugs over 5 years with positive TRAb. For both TCR sequencing and RNA sequencing, RNA was extracted from PBMCs in TRIzol.

The source was peripheral blood mononuclear cells (PBMCs), collected when the disease was refractory, from a patient treated with antithyroid drugs. These receptors came from a woman aged 40-49 years with Graves disease. Donor details come from another sample of the same person, matched by shared clones.

This clonotype was counted between two and nine times. The chain has TRBV10-3 and TRBJ1-1; no firm D call. Germline V gene data show CDR1 as ENHRY and CDR2 as SYGVKD. The V and J ends lost 4 bases and 7 bases respectively, with 10 bases between them. This CDR3 has 12 residues. The CDR3 DNA reads as TGTGCCATCAGTGCCGCGGAGGGTGAAGCTTTCTTT. Its translation: CAISAAEGEAFF.

This clonotype was counted ten times or more. The chain is built from TRBV24-1 and TRBJ2-7; D is uncertain. The germline CDR1 and CDR2 sequences are KGHDR and SFDVKD. Trimming removed 0 bases at V and 3 bases at J, with 17 bases between. CDR3 length: 17 amino acids. CDR3 sequence reads: CATSDLRWGWPYYEQYF. Here the CDR3 DNA reads TGTGCCACCAGTGATTTGCGTTGGGGTTGGCCATACTACGAGCAGTACTTC.

This chain connects TRBV5-1 to TRBJ2-3, with D possibly matching TRBD2 (5 bases). The CDR3 totals 17 residues. Trimming shortened V by 3 bases and J by 4 bases, and 21 bases separated the two germline ends. The germline V gene encodes CDR1 SGHRS and CDR2 YFSETQ. The CDR3 is CASSSPYLLEFADTQYF. As DNA, the CDR3 is TGCGCCAGCAGCTCCCCTTATCTACTAGAATTTGCAGATACGCAGTATTTT.

The V and J genes are TRBV12-3 or TRBV12-4 and TRBJ2-1, with D uncertain. This CDR3 is 14 amino acids long. The germline V and J ends were trimmed by 4 bases and 0 bases, with 7 bases remaining between them. CDR3 sequence reads: CASSWADSYNEQFF. CDR3 coding DNA: TGTGCCAGCAGTTGGGCGGACTCCTACAATGAGCAGTTCTTC.

At least ten counts were recorded for this clonotype. V gene TRBV2 combines with J gene TRBJ2-1; D gene uncertain. The length of the CDR3 is 12 residues. V lost 7 bases and J lost 10, with 14 bases in between. The germline gives CDR1 SNHLY, CDR2 FYNNEI. The CDR3 DNA sequence: TGTGCCAGCAATAACGAGCTGGGGGAGCAGTTCTTC. Its translation is CASNNELGEQFF.

This clonotype was counted many times. V is TRBV12-3 or TRBV12-4 and J is TRBJ1-2, with D uncertain. Trimming left V 6 bases short and J 4 bases short, with 18 bases between. CDR3 length equals 15 residues. CDR3 coding DNA: TGTGCCAGCAGCCACTTAAGCCGGGCGCCCTATGGCTACACCTTC. This gives the protein CASSHLSRAPYGYTF.

Comments on this clonotype: It may be a read error: a sequence one base away is much more abundant. CDR3 amino acids: CANSELRTRRDLNTEAFF. The CDR3 region has the DNA TGTGCCAACAGTGAATTACGGACAAGGCGGGATTTGAACACTGAAGCTTTCTTT. This chain links TRBV6-1 with TRBJ1-1; D may be TRBD1 (5 bases). Germline CDR1 is MNHNS and CDR2 is SASEGT. CDR3 length: 18 amino acids.

This clonotype was seen repeatedly, ten times or more. The genes are TRBV20-1 and TRBJ1-5; D is uncertain. Trimming shortened V by 5 bases and J by 4 bases, and 18 bases separated the two germline ends. The CDR3 has 15 amino acids. Germline V lookup: CDR1 DFQATT, CDR2 SNEGSKA (reference sequence). CDR3 amino acids: CSAAPGGILNQPQHF. The CDR3 region has the DNA TGCAGTGCTGCCCCGGGAGGGATCCTTAATCAGCCCCAGCATTTT.

This clonotype turned up a few times. This chain links TRBV28 with TRBJ1-4; no firm D call. CDR3 length equals 17 residues. Trimming left V 5 bases short and J 7 bases short, with 23 bases between. CDR1 is MDHEN and CDR2 is SYDVKM in the germline V gene. The CDR3 region has the DNA TGTGCCAGCAGTCCGAAAGGGCCGCGGAGGGCCCCTGAAAAACTGTTTTTT. Protein: CASSPKGPRRAPEKLFF.

This chain connects TRBV3-1 to TRBJ2-5; no reliable D call. The CDR3 consists of 12 residues. V was pared by 8 bases and J by 0 bases, with 7 bases between. In germline, CDR1 is LGHDT, CDR2 YNNKEL (reference sequence). The CDR3 nucleotides read TGTGCCAGCGGGCCGCACCAAGAGACCCAGTACTTC. This translates into CASGPHQETQYF.

V gene TRBV2 combines with J gene TRBJ2-2; D unresolved. V lost 10 bases and J 0 bases, leaving 9 bases between the germline ends. Germline V gene sequence: CDR1 SNHLY, CDR2 FYNNEI. The CDR3 length is 13 residues. CDR3 amino acids: CANGPANTGELFF. CDR3 DNA sequence: TGTGCCAACGGGCCAGCGAACACCGGGGAGCTGTTTTTT. The full variable domain, in which reference TRBV2 and TRBJ2-2 provide the parts outside the CDR3, is EPEVTQTPSHQVTQMGQEVILRCVPISNHLYFYWYRQILGQKVEFLVSFYNNEISEKSEIFDDQFSVERPDGSNFTLKIRSTKLEDSAMYFCANGPANTGELFFGEGSRLTVL.

In this sample, this clonotype turned up many times. The V gene is TRBV28, the J gene TRBJ1-4; D unclear. The V end lost 6 bases, the J end lost 13 bases, and 21 bases lay between the germline ends. The CDR3 contains 14 residues. The V gene's germline CDR1 is MDHEN and CDR2 SYDVKM. The CDR3 region is CASSPVAGLKLLFF. The CDR3, as DNA: TGTGCCAGCAGCCCGGTGGCCGGATTGAAATTACTGTTTTTT.

There are many counts of this clonotype. The chain is built from TRBV27 and TRBJ1-2, with a possible D match to TRBD1 (6 bases). Germline CDR1 and CDR2: MNHEY and SMNVEV (reference sequence). This CDR3 comprises 14 residues. The ends were cut back, 3 bases at V and 6 bases at J, with 14 bases in the middle. This chain's CDR3 is CASSFTAGDHGYTF. The CDR3 region has the DNA TGTGCCAGCAGTTTTACGGCAGGGGACCATGGCTACACCTTC.

The sample holds many counts of this clonotype. In nucleotides, the CDR3 is TGTGCCAGCAGCCAAGCAGGAATGAACACTGAAGCTTTCTTT. Its translation: CASSQAGMNTEAFF. The chain recombines TRBV14 with TRBJ1-1; D gene ambiguous. Trimming pared 1 base from V and 0 bases from J, leaving 6 bases between. This CDR3 has 14 amino acids. Germline assignment: CDR1 SGHDN and CDR2 FVKESK. The full variable domain, in which reference TRBV14 and TRBJ1-1 provide the parts outside the CDR3, is EAGVTQFPSHSVIEKGQTVTLRCDPISGHDNLYWYRRVMGKEIKFLLHFVKESKQDESGMPNNRFLAERTGGTYSTLKVQPAELEDSGVYFCASSQAGMNTEAFFGQGTRLTVV.

This clonotype was detected ten times or more. The rearrangement links TRBV19 to TRBJ2-5; TRBD2 matches at 13 bases. The CDR3 consists of 17 residues. Germline assignment: CDR1 LNHDA and CDR2 SQIVND (reference sequence). V shed 5 bases, J shed 4 bases, and the junction held 10 bases outside the gene matches. The CDR3 DNA sequence: TGTGCCAGTAGTGCCTTTCGGACTAGCGGGAGTGGAGAGACCCAGTACTTC. It encodes CASSAFRTSGSGETQYF.

The rearrangement uses TRBV10-3 and TRBJ2-5; D unclear. V shed 8 bases and J shed 1 base, with 11 bases lying between them. This CDR3 has 13 residues. Per germline, CDR1 ENHRY and CDR2 SYGVKD. The CDR3 nucleotides read TGTGCCATCGGGGTCCAAGCCCAAGAGACCCAGTACTTC. The encoded protein is CAIGVQAQETQYF.

This clonotype was observed many times. The chain has TRBV2 and TRBJ2-7, with D unresolved. Per the germline V gene, CDR1 is SNHLY and CDR2 is FYNNEI. Trimming stripped 5 bases from V and 5 bases from J, with 13 bases between. The CDR3 covers 13 residues. The CDR3 loop is CASSYTWVDEQYF. The CDR3 region has the DNA TGTGCCAGCAGTTATACGTGGGTCGACGAGCAGTACTTC.

In its sample, this clonotype was seen many times. J is TRBJ1-4 and V is TRBV29-1, with D uncertain. Between the trimmed V and J ends, which lost 3 bases and 5 bases, there was a span of 7 bases. Germline CDR1 and CDR2: SQVTM and ANQGSEA. This CDR3 region has 12 residues. CDR3 amino acids: CSVDSGNEKLFF. The CDR3 DNA reads TGCAGCGTTGATAGCGGGAATGAAAAACTGTTTTTT.

There are a few counts of this clonotype. The rearrangement joins TRBV10-1 to TRBJ2-2; D remains unclear. With 5 bases removed from V and 12 bases from J, the gap between germline ends came to 16 bases. Germline V gene data show CDR1 as WNHNN and CDR2 as SYGVQD (reference sequence). CDR3 length: 13 residues. This CDR3 reads CASSPTRPGQLFF. In DNA, the CDR3 is TGCGCCAGCAGTCCGACCCGACCTGGGCAGCTGTTTTTT.

This clonotype was counted a single time. The chain links TRBV12-3 or TRBV12-4 to TRBJ2-1, with 7 bases aligning to TRBD1. Trimming cost V 4 bases and J 2 bases; bases outside gene matches: 5. The CDR3 contains 15 residues. The CDR3 loop is CASSSPGGPYNEQFF. The CDR3, as DNA: TGTGCCAGCAGTTCGCCAGGGGGACCCTACAATGAGCAGTTCTTC.

This clonotype has a count of ten or more. The rearrangement uses TRBV29-1 and TRBJ2-5, with 10 nucleotides matching TRBD2. The CDR3 is 13 amino acids. Per germline, CDR1 SQVTM and CDR2 ANQGSEA. Trimming took 5 bases from V and 4 from J; bases not matched to a gene: 4. The CDR3 spells CSVPLAGGETQYF. The CDR3 nucleotides are TGCAGCGTTCCATTAGCGGGAGGAGAGACCCAGTACTTC.

At least ten counts were recorded for this clonotype. This chain joins TRBV12-3 or TRBV12-4 and TRBJ1-6; TRBD1 aligns across 8 bases. The J segment lost 5 bases and the V segment lost 3 bases, leaving 6 bases of the junction unmatched. The CDR3 consists of 16 residues. This chain's CDR3 is CASSFQGASNNSPLHF. In DNA, the CDR3 is TGTGCCAGCAGTTTTCAGGGGGCATCGAATAATTCACCCCTCCACTTT.

This clonotype has only a few counts. This rearrangement joins TRBV24-1 to TRBJ2-3; possible D gene TRBD2, 5 bases. Germline values: CDR1 KGHDR, CDR2 SFDVKD. The length of the CDR3 is 14 residues. The V and J ends lost 7 bases and 3 bases respectively, with 13 bases between them. This CDR3 reads CATSDHGITDTQYF. For the CDR3, the DNA is TGTGCCACCAGCGACCACGGGATTACAGATACGCAGTATTTT.

This clonotype came up once. The rearrangement uses TRBV15 and TRBJ2-2; the D gene is possibly TRBD2 (6 bases). V gave up 0 bases and J gave up 0 bases, with 11 bases separating them. This CDR3 has 17 residues. The germline CDR1 and CDR2 sequences are LNHNV and YYDKDF (reference sequence). In nucleotides, the CDR3 is TGTGCCACCAGCAGAGATTTATCGGGGGCGAACACCGGGGAGCTGTTTTTT. This encodes CATSRDLSGANTGELFF.

This clonotype has more than one count but fewer than ten. The rearrangement joins TRBV19 to TRBJ2-7, with TRBD2 identical over 15 bases. Germline lookup yields CDR1 LNHDA and CDR2 SQIVND (reference sequence). This CDR3 region has 17 residues. With 4 bases clipped from V and 3 bases from J, the junction kept 7 bases outside the gene matches. Written as DNA, the CDR3 is TGTGCCAGTAGTAAAGGACTAGCGGGAGGGACGTACTACGAGCAGTACTTC. This codes for CASSKGLAGGTYYEQYF.

On this clonotype itself: A much more abundant neighbour one base away suggests this may be a read error. The V call is TRBV20-1, the J call TRBJ2-5; D unclear. V was clipped by 3 bases and J by 4 bases, with 15 bases between them. The CDR3 has 14 amino acids. Germline values: CDR1 DFQATT, CDR2 SNEGSKA (reference sequence). CDR3 DNA sequence: TGCAGTGCTAGGCCCTCTAATGGCCGAGAGACCCAGTACTTC. Translating it yields CSARPSNGRETQYF.

This clonotype was seen repeatedly, ten times or more. The chain carries TRBV2 and TRBJ1-1; no reliable D call. Germline assignment: CDR1 SNHLY and CDR2 FYNNEI. The length of the CDR3 is 15 residues. The V end lost 0 bases, the J end lost 1 base, and 9 bases lay between the germline ends. In DNA, the CDR3 is TGTGCCAGCAGTGAAGCTACGGGCAGGAACACTGAAGCTTTCTTT. Encoded protein: CASSEATGRNTEAFF.

This clonotype was counted a few times. The rearrangement joins TRBV6-1 to TRBJ1-4; 7 bases are shared with TRBD1. The CDR3 is made up of 15 amino acids. Germline V gene lookup returns CDR1 MNHNS and CDR2 SASEGT. The V and J ends lost 6 bases and 4 bases, in that order; junction bases with no gene match: 8. CDR3 loop: CASSQGQSFNEKLFF. CDR3 sequence (DNA): TGTGCCAGCAGCCAGGGACAGAGCTTTAATGAAAAACTGTTTTTT.

The table lists this clonotype with many counts. V and J are TRBV24-1 and TRBJ1-5; maybe TRBD1 (6 bases). Trimming cost V 4 bases and J 4 bases, with 13 bases left between them. Germline CDR1 and CDR2: KGHDR and SFDVKD. CDR3 length: 15 residues. The CDR3 coding sequence is TGTGCCACCAGTGACCGGACAGTATTTAATCAGCCCCAGCATTTT. It codes for CATSDRTVFNQPQHF.

There are a few counts of this clonotype. The rearrangement uses TRBV7-9 and TRBJ2-2; no firm D call. Germline V CDR1 and CDR2: SEHNR, FQNEAQ (reference sequence). V lost 4 bases, J lost 5 bases, and 14 bases lay in between. The CDR3 length is 15 residues. The CDR3 DNA reads as TGTGCCAGCAGCTACGCACCGCTTTGGACCGGGGAGCTGTTTTTT. This gives the protein CASSYAPLWTGELFF.

This clonotype has more than one count but fewer than ten. J is TRBJ1-2 and V is TRBV29-1; weak D call: TRBD1 (6 bases). V gave up 3 bases and J gave up 8 bases, with 22 bases separating them. CDR1 and CDR2 from the germline V gene are SQVTM and ANQGSEA. CDR3 length: 15 amino acids. CDR3 loop: CSVELRDKFSPGYTF. CDR3 sequence (DNA): TGCAGCGTTGAGTTACGGGACAAGTTTTCCCCCGGCTACACCTTC.

The chain has TRBV7-3 and TRBJ1-1; D unresolved. Germline V CDR1 and CDR2: SGHTA, FQGTGA. There are 14 residues in the CDR3. Trimming pared 5 bases from V and 1 base from J, leaving 11 bases between. DNA of the CDR3: TGTGCCAGCAGCCCATTTGAGGGGAACACTGAAGCTTTCTTT. This sequence encodes CASSPFEGNTEAFF.